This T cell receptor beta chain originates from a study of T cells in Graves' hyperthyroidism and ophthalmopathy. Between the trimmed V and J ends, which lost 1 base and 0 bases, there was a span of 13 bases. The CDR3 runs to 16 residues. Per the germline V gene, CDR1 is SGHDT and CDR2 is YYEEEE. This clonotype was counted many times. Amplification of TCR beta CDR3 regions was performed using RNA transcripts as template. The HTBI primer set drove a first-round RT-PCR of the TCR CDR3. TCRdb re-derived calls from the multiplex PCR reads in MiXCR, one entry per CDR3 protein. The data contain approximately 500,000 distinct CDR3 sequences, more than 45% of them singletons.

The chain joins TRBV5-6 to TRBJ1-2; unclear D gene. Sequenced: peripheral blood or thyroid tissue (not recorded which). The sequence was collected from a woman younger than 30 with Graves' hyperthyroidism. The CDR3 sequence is CASSLRMSDPNYGYTF. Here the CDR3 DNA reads TGTGCCAGCAGCTTGCGAATGTCAGACCCTAACTATGGCTACACCTTC.